The count of the clone carrying this TCR beta chain is one. The table came from immunoSEQ multiplex PCR; TCRdb's copy has only in-frame clones and leaves some out. The sample consists of just over 650,000 clones, about 87% of them appearing once. This CDR3 has 13 amino acids. Looked up from germline, CDR1 is MNHEY and CDR2 is SVGAGI. Trimming removed 8 bases from V and 2 bases from J, with 12 bases in between. This entry belongs to a study of blood T cell repertoires in COVID-19. In the study overall: Acute and convalescent COVID-19 specimens originated in the United States, Italy and Spain. Sources were T cells, B-cell-depleted T cells, or PBMCs; the material itself was cDNA or gDNA.

The material sequenced was peripheral blood. This TCR was sampled from a woman in her late teens or twenties with acute or convalescent COVID-19. The V call is TRBV6-5, the J call TRBJ1-1; D gene unclear. CDR3 DNA: TGTGCCAGCCGGAGCGGACTTAACACTGAAGCTTTCTTT. This sequence encodes CASRSGLNTEAFF.